These T cell receptor beta chains were read from a single sample in a study of cytomegalovirus exposure and HLA in healthy donors. The table came from immunoSEQ multiplex PCR; TCRdb's copy has only in-frame clones and leaves some out. The repertoire consists of approximately 160,000 clones, with around 77% occurring once and the leading ten covering roughly 1.7%. The material sequenced was PBMCs. The receptors come from a woman younger than 45 in good health and CMV-seronegative. Both conserved end residues are part of each CDR3. The order of the fields is clone size, J gene, D gene, V gene, CDR3 DNA, CDR3 protein. The D gene is left open where the match is weak. Clone size appears in some rows only: once, few, many, or a class for an expanded clone.

. | TRBJ2-6 | . | TRBV28 | TGTGCCAGCAGAGAAAGTAGCTCTGGGGCCAACGTCCTGACTTTC | CASRESSSGANVLTF
. | TRBJ2-1 | TRBD2 | TRBV7-2 | TGTGCCAGCAGCTTCCGCGGACTAGCGGGCAATGAGCAGTTCTTC | CASSFRGLAGNEQFF
. | TRBJ2-7 | . | TRBV5-1 | TGCGCCAGCAGCTTGGTAAGGGGGATTCAGTCCGAGCAGTACTTC | CASSLVRGIQSEQYF
few | TRBJ2-7 | TRBD1 | TRBV27 | TGTGCCAGCAGTTCGTCCGACAGGGCCTACGAGCAGTACTTC | CASSSSDRAYEQYF
. | TRBJ1-4 | TRBD1 | TRBV4-1 | TGCGCCAGCAGCCAAGGGGGACAGCTTAATGAAAAACTGTTTTTT | CASSQGGQLNEKLFF
. | TRBJ1-1 | TRBD1 | TRBV7-8 | TGTGCCAGCAGCGACAGGGGACGAATGAACACTGAAGCTTTCTTT | CASSDRGRMNTEAFF
. | TRBJ1-2 | . | TRBV29-1 | TGCAGCGTATTTCTAAATGGCTACACCTTC | CSVFLNGYTF
. | TRBJ2-7 | TRBD1 | TRBV11-2 | TGTGCCAGCAGCTTAGTGGTAGGGGGCGTTTACGAGCAGTACTTC | CASSLVVGGVYEQYF
few | TRBJ2-5 | . | TRBV28 | TGTGCCAGCAGTTTAGGTGTGGCAGGGGTCGGGGAGACCCAGTACTTC | CASSLGVAGVGETQYF
. | TRBJ2-5 | TRBD1 | TRBV11-1 | TGTGCCAGCAGCAACTACAGGGGGTTGAGGGAGACCCAGTACTTC | CASSNYRGLRETQYF
. | TRBJ1-2 | TRBD1 | TRBV2 | TGTGCCAGCGGGGCAGGGGGGTATCAGTATGGTGGCTACACCTTC | CASGAGGYQYGGYTF
few | TRBJ2-2 | TRBD2 | TRBV4-2 | TGTGCCAGCAGCCATCCGGGACTAGCGGGAAGCACCGGGGAGCTGTTTTTT | CASSHPGLAGSTGELFF
. | TRBJ2-2 | . | TRBV6-5 | TGTGCCAGCAGTACTACAGGCGTCACCGGGGAGCTGTTTTTT | CASSTTGVTGELFF
. | TRBJ2-7 | . | TRBV30 | TGTGCCTGGAGTGTATCCGGGAACGAGCAGTACTTC | CAWSVSGNEQYF
. | TRBJ1-2 | . | TRBV5-1 | TGCGCCAGCAGCATGGACACTACCTCAAAGGCGGCTAACTATGGCTACACCTTC | CASSMDTTSKAANYGYTF
few | TRBJ2-7 | TRBD2 | TRBV2 | TGTGCCAGCGTTTGGACTAGCGGCTCCTACGAGCAGTACTTC | CASVWTSGSYEQYF
. | TRBJ1-1 | . | TRBV5-1 | TGCGCCAGCAGCTTGCTAACAGGGCAGAACACTGAAGCTTTCTTT | CASSLLTGQNTEAFF
. | TRBJ1-1 | . | TRBV11-3 | TGTGCCAGCAGCTCGGAGCAGGGATCTCAAGCTTTCTTT | CASSSEQGSQAFF
. | TRBJ1-1 | . | TRBV18 | TGTGCCAGCTCACCCAGGGTCACTGAAGCTTTCTTT | CASSPRVTEAFF
. | TRBJ2-1 | . | TRBV6-6 | TGTGCCAGCAGTATCCGACTAGATCGGAATGAGCAGTTCTTC | CASSIRLDRNEQFF
. | TRBJ2-7 | TRBD1 | TRBV9 | TGTGCCAGCAGCGTGGGACAGGGGGCTCGGGAGCAGTACTTC | CASSVGQGAREQYF
. | TRBJ2-3 | . | TRBV4-2 | TGTGCCAGCAGCCAAGTACTGTCGGGCACAGATACGCAGTATTTT | CASSQVLSGTDTQYF
once | TRBJ1-2 | TRBD1 | TRBV5-4 | TGTGCCAGCAGCGCGCGACAGGGGCGCGGTTCGTATGGCTACACCTTC | CASSARQGRGSYGYTF
. | TRBJ1-2 | TRBD1 | TRBV7-9 | TGTGCCAGCAGCTCCCGACAGGGAATTCGGGTTAACTATGGCTACACCTTC | CASSSRQGIRVNYGYTF
once | TRBJ1-2 | . | TRBV7-9 | TGTGCCAGCAGCTTAGGGACACCGGCGCGGAGCTACACCTTC | CASSLGTPARSYTF
few | TRBJ2-2 | . | TRBV5-1 | TGCGCCAGCAGCTTACAGGGAGGGGACACCGGGGAGCTGTTTTTT | CASSLQGGDTGELFF
. | TRBJ1-1 | TRBD1 | TRBV19 | TGTGCCAGTAGTGTGCGACAGGGGGCCACTGAAGCTTTCTTT | CASSVRQGATEAFF
. | TRBJ1-4 | . | TRBV9 | TGTGCCAGCAGCCTCCTCGACAGTAATGAAAAACTGTTTTTT | CASSLLDSNEKLFF
. | TRBJ1-4 | TRBD1 | TRBV5-6 | TGTGCCAGCAGCGAACGGACAGGGGGTCATGAAAAACTGTTTTTT | CASSERTGGHEKLFF
. | TRBJ2-7 | TRBD1 | TRBV2 | TGTGCCAGCAAGGACAGGGGATTCTACGAGCAGTACTTC | CASKDRGFYEQYF
. | TRBJ1-1 | . | TRBV6-1 | TGTGCCACCCGTACAGCTGGTGAAGCTTTCTTT | CATRTAGEAFF
. | TRBJ1-1 | . | TRBV6-1 | TGTGCCAGCAGCTTTCCCATCGGGAACACTGAAGCTTTCTTT | CASSFPIGNTEAFF
. | TRBJ2-7 | TRBD1 | TRBV11-2 | TGTGCCAGCACAAAAACCGGGACAGGGTACTCCTACGAGCAGTACTTC | CASTKTGTGYSYEQYF
. | TRBJ1-2 | . | TRBV19 | TGTGCCAGTAGTACCGCGGGAAGGGTGGGCTACACCTTC | CASSTAGRVGYTF
. | TRBJ1-5 | . | TRBV28 | TGTGCCAGCACAGGTCGCAATCAGCCCCAGCATTTT | CASTGRNQPQHF
. | TRBJ1-2 | . | TRBV18 | TGTGCCAGCTCACCACCGACAGGTTTTTCTGGCTACACCTTC | CASSPPTGFSGYTF
. | TRBJ2-1 | TRBD2 | TRBV28 | TGTGCCAGCAGTCGGGTAGCGGGAGGTAGGAATGAGCAGTTCTTC | CASSRVAGGRNEQFF
few | TRBJ2-2 | . | TRBV5-1 | TGCGCCAGCAGCTTGGGTGCTAGCTCGAACACCGGGGAGCTGTTTTTT | CASSLGASSNTGELFF
. | TRBJ2-1 | TRBD1 | TRBV19 | TGTGCCAGTAGTACCCGACAGGGGTCCAATGAGCAGTTCTTC | CASSTRQGSNEQFF
. | TRBJ1-2 | . | TRBV4-2 | TGTGCCAGCAGCCAAGCCGAAAGACGGGGAGCACATGGCTACACCTTC | CASSQAERRGAHGYTF
. | TRBJ2-7 | . | TRBV5-4 | TGTGCCAGCAGCTCTCTTAGCGAGCAGTACTTC | CASSSLSEQYF
few | TRBJ1-4 | TRBD1 | TRBV5-8 | TGTGCCAGCAGCTTGGATCGTTTAGGGGGCATAGGGGAAAAACTGTTTTTT | CASSLDRLGGIGEKLFF
once | TRBJ2-7 | . | TRBV11-3 | TGTGCCAGCAGCTTGGACAGCGGCCCCTCCTACGAGCAGTACTTC | CASSLDSGPSYEQYF
. | TRBJ2-7 | TRBD2 | TRBV5-1 | TGCGCCAGCAGCCTCCAGACTAGCGACGAGCAGTACTTC | CASSLQTSDEQYF
few | TRBJ2-7 | TRBD2 | TRBV28 | TGTGCCAGCTCGTTGACTAGCGGGAGTTGGCAGTACTTC | CASSLTSGSWQYF
. | TRBJ2-1 | . | TRBV7-9 | TGTGCCAGCAGCGCCGGGAGTTACAATGAGCAGTTCTTC | CASSAGSYNEQFF
. | TRBJ2-2 | TRBD2 | TRBV2 | TGTGCCAGCAGTCTGACTAGCGGGAACACCGGGGAGCTGTTTTTT | CASSLTSGNTGELFF
. | TRBJ1-2 | TRBD1 | TRBV29-1 | TGCAGCGTACGGACAGGAATAGAATATGGCTACACCTTC | CSVRTGIEYGYTF
. | TRBJ1-2 | TRBD1 | TRBV19 | TGTGCCAGTAGTGGAGAGACAGGGGGCGAAGGTGGCTACACCTTC | CASSGETGGEGGYTF
few | TRBJ2-1 | TRBD2 | TRBV5-1 | TGCGCCAGCAACCTAGCGGGAGGGCGGGGTGAGCAGTTCTTC | CASNLAGGRGEQFF
. | TRBJ1-2 | . | TRBV19 | TGTGCCAGTAATATTATTCTGGGGCAGAGCACTAACTATGGCTACACCTTC | CASNIILGQSTNYGYTF
. | TRBJ1-2 | TRBD1 | TRBV5-6 | TGTGCCAGCAGCTCGGGACAGGGGAACTATGGCTACACCTTC | CASSSGQGNYGYTF
. | TRBJ1-5 | . | TRBV9 | TGTGCCAGCAGCGCAGGGGAGAGCCAGCCCCAGCATTTT | CASSAGESQPQHF
. | TRBJ1-2 | . | TRBV27 | TGTGCCAGCAGTTGGTCCAGGGCCTATGGCTACACCTTC | CASSWSRAYGYTF
. | TRBJ2-7 | TRBD1 | TRBV5-6 | TGTGCCAGCAGCCCGGGACAGGGCTCCTACGAGCAGTACTTC | CASSPGQGSYEQYF